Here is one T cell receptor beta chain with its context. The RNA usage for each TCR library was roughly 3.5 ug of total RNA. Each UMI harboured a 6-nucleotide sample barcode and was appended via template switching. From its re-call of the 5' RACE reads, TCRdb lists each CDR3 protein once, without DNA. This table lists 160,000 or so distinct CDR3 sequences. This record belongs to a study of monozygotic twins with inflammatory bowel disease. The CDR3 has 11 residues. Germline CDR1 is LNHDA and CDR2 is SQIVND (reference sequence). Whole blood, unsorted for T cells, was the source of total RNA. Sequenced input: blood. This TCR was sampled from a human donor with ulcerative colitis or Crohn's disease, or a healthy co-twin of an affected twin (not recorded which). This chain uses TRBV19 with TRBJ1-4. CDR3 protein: CATSSREKLFF.